This is a list of T cell receptor beta chains from one sample in a study of blood T cell repertoires in COVID-19. The method was immunoSEQ multiplex PCR; TCRdb's version includes in-frame clones alone and lacks a portion of them. This sample carries about half a million clones, approximately 85% of them seen once, and the ten largest clones take 3.2%. The sequencing sample was made of peripheral blood. Every receptor here comes from a human donor in a cohort sampled during active COVID-19. CDR3s include the opening cysteine and the closing phenylalanine or tryptophan. The D gene is left open where the match is weak. Only some rows state a clone size, as once, few, many or a class for expanded clones.

j_call	d_call	clone_size	v_call	cdr3_aa	cdr3_nt
TRBJ1-1	TRBD1	once	TRBV7-3	CASSLEDRGGNTEAFF	TGTGCCAGCAGCTTAGAGGACAGGGGAGGGAACACTGAAGCTTTCTTT
TRBJ1-5	.	.	TRBV7-2	CASSPGGSQPQHF	TGTGCCAGCAGCCCCGGAGGGAGTCAGCCCCAGCATTTT
TRBJ2-7	TRBD2	.	TRBV5-4	CASSLSGASGSLHF	TGTGCCAGCAGCTTGTCAGGGGCTAGCGGGAGTCTACACTTC
TRBJ2-7	TRBD1	once	TRBV27	CASSTPKGTEYF	TGTGCCAGCAGTACCCCGAAGGGGACAGAGTACTTC
TRBJ2-3	TRBD1	.	TRBV6-5	CASSYPTGPERNTQYF	TGTGCCAGCAGTTACCCGACAGGGCCCGAGAGGAATACGCAGTATTTT
TRBJ2-1	TRBD1	.	TRBV6-6	CASIQGDYNEQFF	TGTGCCAGCATTCAGGGGGATTACAATGAGCAGTTCTTC
TRBJ1-5	.	few	TRBV6-5	CASSPVGGDNQPQHF	TGTGCCAGCAGTCCCGTAGGGGGGGACAATCAGCCCCAGCATTTT
TRBJ2-1	TRBD2	few	TRBV9	CASSVGGRAGDEQFF	TGTGCCAGCAGCGTAGGTGGGAGGGCCGGGGATGAGCAGTTCTTC
TRBJ1-1	TRBD1	.	TRBV3-1/TRBV3-2	CASSYGQGGNTEAFF	TGTGCCAGCAGCTACGGACAGGGTGGCAACACTGAAGCTTTCTTT
TRBJ2-3	TRBD1	.	TRBV5-4	CASSPTGGRADTQYF	TGTGCCAGCAGCCCCACAGGGGGAAGGGCAGATACGCAGTATTTT
TRBJ1-1	TRBD1	.	TRBV18	CASSPSQGEATEAFF	TGTGCCAGCTCACCATCGCAGGGGGAGGCCACTGAAGCTTTCTTT
TRBJ2-7	.	.	TRBV27	CASSFTQGGYEQYF	TGTGCCAGCAGTTTTACGCAGGGGGGATACGAGCAGTACTTC
TRBJ2-4	.	.	TRBV30	CAWNGQSLAKNIQYF	TGTGCCTGGAACGGACAGTCGCTAGCCAAAAACATTCAGTACTTC
TRBJ2-7	TRBD2	.	TRBV19	CASSRQGRGTSGTFYEQYF	TGTGCCAGTAGTAGACAGGGAAGGGGGACTAGCGGGACTTTCTACGAGCAGTACTTC
TRBJ2-1	TRBD2	.	TRBV5-1	CASSLAGASYNEQFF	TGCGCCAGCAGCTTAGCGGGAGCGTCCTACAATGAGCAGTTCTTC
TRBJ2-7	TRBD1	.	TRBV10-1	CASRRPRDRGHEQYF	TGCGCCAGCAGGCGGCCCCGGGACAGGGGCCACGAGCAGTACTTC
TRBJ1-2	.	.	TRBV30	CAWSVRSGYGYTF	TGTGCCTGGAGTGTACGGAGTGGCTATGGCTACACCTTC
TRBJ2-4	TRBD2	.	TRBV4-2	CASSRTERLAGEQYLAKNIQYF	TGTGCCAGCAGCCGAACAGAAAGACTAGCGGGAGAGCAGTACCTAGCCAAAAACATTCAGTACTTC
TRBJ2-7	TRBD2	.	TRBV7-2	CASSFGTSGRLTYEQYF	TGTGCCAGCAGCTTCGGGACTAGCGGGAGATTAACCTACGAGCAGTACTTC
TRBJ2-7	TRBD2	.	TRBV3-1/TRBV3-2	CASSQGRASGDDYEQYF	TGTGCCAGCAGCCAAGGAAGGGCTAGCGGGGATGACTACGAGCAGTACTTC
TRBJ1-1	TRBD1	.	TRBV7-9	CASSLSDREAEAFF	TGTGCCAGCAGCTTATCTGACAGGGAGGCTGAAGCTTTCTTT
TRBJ1-4	TRBD1	.	TRBV6-6	CASSPDRGEKLFF	TGTGCCAGCAGCCCGGACAGGGGGGAAAAACTGTTTTTT